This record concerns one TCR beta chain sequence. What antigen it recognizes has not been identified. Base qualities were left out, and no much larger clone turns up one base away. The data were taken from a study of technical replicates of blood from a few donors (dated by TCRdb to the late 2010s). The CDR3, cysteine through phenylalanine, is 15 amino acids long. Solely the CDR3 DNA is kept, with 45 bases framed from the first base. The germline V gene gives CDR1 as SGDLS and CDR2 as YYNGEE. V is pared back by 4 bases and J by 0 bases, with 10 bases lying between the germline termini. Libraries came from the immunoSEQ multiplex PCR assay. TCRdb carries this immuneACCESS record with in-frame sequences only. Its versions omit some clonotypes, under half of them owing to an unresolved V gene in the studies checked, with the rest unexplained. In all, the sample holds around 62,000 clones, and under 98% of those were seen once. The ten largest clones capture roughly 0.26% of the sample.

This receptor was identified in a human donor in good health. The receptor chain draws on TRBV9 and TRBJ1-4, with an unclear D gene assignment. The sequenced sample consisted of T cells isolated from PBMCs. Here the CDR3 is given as CASSISTATNEKLFF. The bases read TGTGCCAGCAGCATATCAACTGCAACTAATGAAAAACTGTTTTTT. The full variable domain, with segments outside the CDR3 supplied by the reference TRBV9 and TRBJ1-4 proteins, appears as DSGVTQTPKHLITATGQRVTLRCSPRSGDLSVYWYQQSLDQGLQFLIQYYNGEERAKGNILERFSAQQFPDLHSELNLSSLELGDSALYFCASSISTATNEKLFFGSGTQLSVL.